In its sample, the clone carrying this TCR beta chain was seen a few times. Antigen unknown. The data were obtained in a study of T cell repertoires in cytomegalovirus infection. Broader study findings: Public TCR beta family frequency separated CMV-and-HLA carriers, including in an independent cohort. CMV-specific TCR beta clonotypes restricted by HLA-C dominated the ex vivo response.

Germline values: CDR1 SGHTA, CDR2 FQGTGA. Between the trimmed V and J ends, which lost 0 bases and 4 bases, there was a span of 12 bases. The CDR3 loop spans 15 amino acids. TCRdb itself ran the reads through MiXCR, one entry per CDR3 protein. The table shows 150,000 to 200,000 distinct CDR3 sequences, with approximately 19% occurring only once. This receptor was identified in a human donor in good health (CMV status not recorded). Some clones in this sample may be carry-over from other donors' samples. Specimen: PBMCs. The genes are TRBV7-3 and TRBJ2-5; D uncertain. CDR3 nucleotides: TGTGCCAGCAGCTTAACGAGCTCCCGGGCAGAGACCCAGTACTTC. It encodes CASSLTSSRAETQYF.